This T cell receptor (beta chain) was sequenced in a study of Ad26.COV2.S vaccination and SARS-CoV-2 variants. Study as a whole: Donor got 5x10^10 or 1x10^11 viral particles of Ad26.COV2.S.

Study-level results: Post-vaccination spike-specific CD8+ and CD4+ T cell responses reportedly had substantial breadth. Comparable non-spike TCR breadth was observed in vaccine and placebo recipients. Those who received the vaccine showed greater spike-specific TCR breadth than those given placebo.

Libraries were prepared by immunoSEQ multiplex PCR; TCRdb keeps only in-frame clonotypes and omits some of them. The sample contains around 310,000 clones, around 90% of which appear only once. A remark on this clone: Its antigen is not identified.

V lost 0 bases and J lost 4, with 21 bases in between. The CDR3 contains 18 residues. The V gene's germline CDR1 is MGHRA and CDR2 YSYEKL. Treatment meaning: about 20 received Ad26.COV2.S at low or high dose, single or two shots; 5 received placebo; per-sample allocation not given. Sampling occurred on day 63 after the first vaccine or placebo injection. The source was peripheral blood, collected in a trial of Ad26.COV2.S vaccine versus placebo. The gene calls are TRBV4-1 and TRBJ1-2, with D uncertain. This clonotype was sampled from a person between 18 and 65 years old who received the Ad26.COV2.S COVID-19 vaccine or a placebo. The DNA for the CDR3 is TGCGCCAGCAGCCAAGACCTTATGGGAAGCTCTCGCCTCTATGGCTACACCTTC. As protein: CASSQDLMGSSRLYGYTF.